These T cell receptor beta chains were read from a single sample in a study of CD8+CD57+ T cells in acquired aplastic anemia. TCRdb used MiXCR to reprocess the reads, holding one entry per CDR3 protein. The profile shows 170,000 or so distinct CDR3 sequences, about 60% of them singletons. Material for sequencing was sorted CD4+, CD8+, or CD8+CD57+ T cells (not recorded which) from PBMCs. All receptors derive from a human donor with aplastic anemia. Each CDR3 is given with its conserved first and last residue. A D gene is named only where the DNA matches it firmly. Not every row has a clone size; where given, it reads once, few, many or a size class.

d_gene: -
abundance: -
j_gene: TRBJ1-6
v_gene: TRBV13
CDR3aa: CASSRGTRYNSPLHF
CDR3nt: TGTGCCAGCAGCCGGGGCACACGGTATAATTCACCCCTCCACTTT

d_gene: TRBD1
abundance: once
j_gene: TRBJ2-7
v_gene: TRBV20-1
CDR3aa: CSARADRGLDTRSYEQYF
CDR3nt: TGCAGTGCTAGAGCTGACAGGGGGCTGGACACTCGCTCCTACGAGCAGTACTTC

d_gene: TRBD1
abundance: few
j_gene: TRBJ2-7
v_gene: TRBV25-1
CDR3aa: CASSRDRLSSYEQYF
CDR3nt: TGTGCCAGCAGTCGGGACAGATTGAGCTCCTACGAGCAGTACTTC

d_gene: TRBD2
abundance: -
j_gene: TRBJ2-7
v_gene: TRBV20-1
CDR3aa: CSARVAGGEQYF
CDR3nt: TGCAGTGCTAGAGTAGCGGGGGGCGAGCAGTACTTC

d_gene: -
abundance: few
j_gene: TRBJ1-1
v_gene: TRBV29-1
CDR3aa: CSGAGGLLTEAFF
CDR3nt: TGCAGCGGGGCCGGTGGGTTATTAACTGAAGCTTTCTTT

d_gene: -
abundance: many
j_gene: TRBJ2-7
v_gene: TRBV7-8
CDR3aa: CASSLKAVSYEQYF
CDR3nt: TGTGCCAGCAGCTTAAAAGCGGTCTCCTACGAGCAGTACTTC

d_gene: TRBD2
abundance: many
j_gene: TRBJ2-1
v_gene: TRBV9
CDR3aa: CASSVTLVPSGVKTYNEQFF
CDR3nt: TGTGCCAGCAGCGTAACCCTTGTGCCTAGCGGGGTAAAAACCTACAATGAGCAGTTCTTC

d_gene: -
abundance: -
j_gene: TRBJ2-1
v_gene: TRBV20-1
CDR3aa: CSARERTGPTEGNEQFF
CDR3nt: TGCAGTGCTAGAGAAAGGACGGGACCAACGGAAGGGAATGAGCAGTTCTTC

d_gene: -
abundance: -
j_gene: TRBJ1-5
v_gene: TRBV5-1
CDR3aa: CASSLDGRGNQPQHF
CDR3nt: TGCGCCAGCAGCTTGGACGGCCGTGGCAATCAGCCCCAGCATTTT

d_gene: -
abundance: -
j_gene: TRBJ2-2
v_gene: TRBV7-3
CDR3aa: CASSLGGLNTGELFF
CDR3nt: TGTGCCAGCAGCTTAGGAGGGTTGAACACCGGGGAGCTGTTTTTT

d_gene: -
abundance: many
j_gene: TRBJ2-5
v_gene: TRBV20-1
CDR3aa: CSASPLRDIQETQYF
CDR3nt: TGCAGTGCTAGTCCCCTAAGGGATATCCAAGAGACCCAGTACTTC

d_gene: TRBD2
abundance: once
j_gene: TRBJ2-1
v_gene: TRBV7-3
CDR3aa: CASSLSSSGRLDEQFF
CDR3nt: TGTGCCAGCAGCTTATCCTCTAGCGGGAGGCTCGATGAGCAGTTCTTC

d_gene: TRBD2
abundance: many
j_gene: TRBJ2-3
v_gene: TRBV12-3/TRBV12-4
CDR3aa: CASNLAGGTDTQYF
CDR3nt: TGTGCCAGCAATTTAGCGGGGGGAACAGATACGCAGTATTTT

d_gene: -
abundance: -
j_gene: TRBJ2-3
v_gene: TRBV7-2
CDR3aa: CASSAPGQGRDTQYF
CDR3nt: TGTGCCAGCAGCGCACCGGGACAAGGAAGAGATACGCAGTATTTT

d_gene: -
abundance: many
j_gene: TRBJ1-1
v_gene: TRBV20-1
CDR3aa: CSATTQGMNTEAFF
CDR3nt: TGCAGTGCTACTACACAGGGCATGAACACTGAAGCTTTCTTT

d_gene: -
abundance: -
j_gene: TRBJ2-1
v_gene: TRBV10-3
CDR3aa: CAISERSSDAPYNEQFF
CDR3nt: TGTGCCATTAGTGAGAGGTCTAGCGATGCCCCCTACAATGAGCAGTTCTTC

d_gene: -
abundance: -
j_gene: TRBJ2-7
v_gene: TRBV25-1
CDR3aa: CASSEEGHGDYEQYF
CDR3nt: TGTGCCAGCAGTGAAGAGGGACATGGGGACTACGAGCAGTACTTC

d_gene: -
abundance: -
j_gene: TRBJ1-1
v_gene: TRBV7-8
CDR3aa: CASSVYGVNTEAFF
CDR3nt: TGTGCCAGCAGCGTCTACGGGGTGAACACTGAAGCTTTCTTT

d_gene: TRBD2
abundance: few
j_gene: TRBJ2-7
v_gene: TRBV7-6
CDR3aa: CASSPDASGYEQYF
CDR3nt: TGTGCCAGCAGCCCCGACGCTAGCGGGTACGAGCAGTACTTC

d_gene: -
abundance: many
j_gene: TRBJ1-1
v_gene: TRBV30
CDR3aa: CAWSAGHKNTEAFF
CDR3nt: TGTGCCTGGAGTGCGGGACACAAGAACACTGAAGCTTTCTTT

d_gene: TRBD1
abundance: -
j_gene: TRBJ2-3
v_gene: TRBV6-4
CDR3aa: CASSPDRETDTQYF
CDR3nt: TGTGCCAGCAGTCCCGACAGGGAGACAGATACGCAGTATTTT

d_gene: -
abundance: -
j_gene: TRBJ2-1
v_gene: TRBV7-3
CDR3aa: CASSLTAVSSYNEQFF
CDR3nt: TGTGCCAGCAGCTTAACAGCGGTGAGCTCCTACAATGAGCAGTTCTTC

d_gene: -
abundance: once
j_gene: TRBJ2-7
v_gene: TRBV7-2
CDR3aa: CASRHPRGNDEQYF
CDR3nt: TGTGCCAGCCGTCACCCCAGGGGAAACGACGAGCAGTACTTC

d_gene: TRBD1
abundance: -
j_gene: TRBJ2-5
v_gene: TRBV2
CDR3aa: CASTSQGAETQYF
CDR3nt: TGTGCCAGCACCTCTCAGGGGGCAGAGACCCAGTACTTC

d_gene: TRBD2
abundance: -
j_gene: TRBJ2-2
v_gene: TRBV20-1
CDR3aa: CSAGSGTRRPGELFF
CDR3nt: TGCAGTGCTGGATCCGGGACTAGGCGTCCCGGGGAGCTGTTTTTT

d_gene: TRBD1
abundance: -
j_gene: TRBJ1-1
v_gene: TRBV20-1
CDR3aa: CSASGQGEFYTEAFF
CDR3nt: TGCAGTGCTAGCGGACAGGGTGAGTTTTACACTGAAGCTTTCTTT

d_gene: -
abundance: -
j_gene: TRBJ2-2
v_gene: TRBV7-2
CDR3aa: CASSLGLSTGELFF
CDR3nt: TGTGCCAGCAGCTTAGGACTCTCCACCGGGGAGCTGTTTTTT

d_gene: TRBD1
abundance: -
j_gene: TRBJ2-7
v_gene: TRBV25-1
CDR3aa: CASKSQGAVYEQYF
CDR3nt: TGTGCCAGTAAAAGCCAGGGGGCAGTCTACGAGCAGTACTTC

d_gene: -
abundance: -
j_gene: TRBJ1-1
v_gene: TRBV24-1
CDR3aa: CATSDAGIGRGAFF
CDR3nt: TGTGCCACCAGTGATGCCGGGATAGGAAGAGGGGCTTTCTTT

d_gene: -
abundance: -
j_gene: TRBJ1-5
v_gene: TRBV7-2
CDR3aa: CASSLVPGGDTQPQHF
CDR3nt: TGTGCCAGCAGCTTAGTACCGGGAGGGGACACTCAGCCCCAGCATTTT

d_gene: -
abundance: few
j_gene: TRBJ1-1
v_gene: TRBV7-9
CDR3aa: CASSLANDIFWLSTEAFF
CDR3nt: TGTGCCAGCAGCTTAGCCAATGACATCTTTTGGTTGAGCACTGAAGCTTTCTTT

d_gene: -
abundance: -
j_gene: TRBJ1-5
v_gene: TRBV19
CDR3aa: CASNNQGSNQPQHF
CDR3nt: TGTGCCAGTAATAATCAGGGAAGCAATCAGCCCCAGCATTTT

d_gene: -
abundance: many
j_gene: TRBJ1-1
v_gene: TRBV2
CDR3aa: CASTFWGTNTEAFF
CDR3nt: TGTGCCAGCACCTTCTGGGGGACGAACACTGAAGCTTTCTTT

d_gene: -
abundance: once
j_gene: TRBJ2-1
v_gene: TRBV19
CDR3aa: CASSLGGSVDEQFF
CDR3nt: TGTGCCAGCAGCTTAGGCGGGTCTGTCGATGAGCAGTTCTTC

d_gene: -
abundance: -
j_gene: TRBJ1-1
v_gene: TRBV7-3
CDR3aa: CASSLTYGGNTEAFF
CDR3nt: TGTGCCAGCAGCTTAACGTATGGGGGGAACACTGAAGCTTTCTTT

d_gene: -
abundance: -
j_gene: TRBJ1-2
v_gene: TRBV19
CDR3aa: CASRTGTLYGYTF
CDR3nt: TGTGCCAGTAGGACCGGGACACTCTATGGCTACACCTTC

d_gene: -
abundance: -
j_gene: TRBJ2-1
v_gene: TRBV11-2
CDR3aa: CASSPGPEQFF
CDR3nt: TGTGCCAGCAGCCCGGGACCAGAGCAGTTCTTC

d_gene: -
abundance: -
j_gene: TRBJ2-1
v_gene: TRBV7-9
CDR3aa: CASSPMIAERTYNEQFF
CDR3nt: TGTGCCAGCAGCCCTATGATAGCGGAGCGAACCTACAATGAGCAGTTCTTC

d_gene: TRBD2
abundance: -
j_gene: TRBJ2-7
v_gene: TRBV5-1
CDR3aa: CASSQIAGAPEQYF
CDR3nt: TGCGCCAGCAGCCAAATAGCGGGGGCACCCGAGCAGTACTTC

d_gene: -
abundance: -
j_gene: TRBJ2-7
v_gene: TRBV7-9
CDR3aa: CASSLPGAGEQYF
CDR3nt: TGCGCCAGCAGCTTGCCAGGGGCAGGGGAGCAGTACTTC

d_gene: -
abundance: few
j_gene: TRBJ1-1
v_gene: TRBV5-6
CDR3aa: CASSFSGAEAFF
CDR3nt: TGTGCCAGCAGCTTCTCCGGGGCTGAAGCTTTCTTT

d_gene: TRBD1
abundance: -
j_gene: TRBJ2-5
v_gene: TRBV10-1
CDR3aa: CASSRTGWKSQYF
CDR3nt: TGCGCCAGCAGTAGGACAGGGTGGAAGAGCCAGTACTTC